This T cell receptor beta chain was retrieved from a study of T cell repertoires in cytomegalovirus infection. Across the study: Both recently identified HLA-C-restricted and well-studied HLA-B-restricted CMV epitopes were used in the study. Notes on the study in general: HLA-C-restricted CMV-specific TCR beta clonotypes prevailed in the ex vivo response.

This clonotype has only one observation. The antigen remains unidentified. Germline lookup yields CDR1 MNHEY and CDR2 SMNVEV (reference sequence). V lost 5 bases, J lost 4 bases, and 11 bases stayed unmatched. CDR3 size: 15 residues. MiXCR was run by TCRdb on the reads, yielding one entry per CDR3 protein. The sample lists approximately 990,000 distinct CDR3 sequences; roughly a third were seen once. The TCR was taken from a human donor in good health (CMV status not recorded). Some clones in this sample may be carry-over from other donors' samples. This chain links TRBV27 with TRBJ2-7; 7 bases fit TRBD1. Sequences were derived from cultured CD8+ T cells from PBMCs, sampled from culture after CMV antigen stimulation. CDR3 sequence reads: CASSPYADREYEQYF. CDR3 bases: TGTGCCAGCAGTCCTTACGCCGACAGGGAGTACGAGCAGTACTTC.